This T cell receptor beta chain originates from a study of T-cell memory formation after mild COVID-19 (dated by TCRdb to the early 2020s). Context from the whole study: TCR sequence clusters from the two donors were found to be largely donor specific. T-cell clones expanding and contracting after mild COVID-19 in two donors were tracked by longitudinal TCRalpha and TCRbeta repertoire sequencing. Two young, previously healthy adult volunteers, one female and one male, were included in the cohort.

Sequencing was carried out with an Illumina NovaSeq 6000. cDNA libraries for TCRalpha and TCRbeta were prepared by 5'RACE using constant-segment primers, with sample barcodes and unique molecular identifiers added. Trizol reagent was used to extract RNA from every sample. Libraries were amplified in two PCR steps, with a second sample barcode and Illumina TruSeq adapters added in the second step. The libraries were sequenced on an Illumina NovaSeq using 2 x 150 bp paired-end reads. From the authors' description of their analysis: Reads were demultiplexed and collapsed into UMI-guided consensus sequences with migec v1.2.7. With mixcr v2.1.11, UMI consensuses were aligned to TRA and TRB V and J templates and assembled into clonotypes. Clonotypes were classified as expanded or contracted when called significant by both edgeR and NoisET, with noise models trained on biological replicates. For edgeR calls, the thresholds were a false discovery rate-adjusted p below 0.01 and a log2 fold-change of 1. As an exploratory analysis of dynamics, PCA with hierarchical clustering was applied to max-normalized trajectories of the 1000 most abundant clonotypes. Separately sequenced CD4+ and CD8+ repertoires were used to assign the CD4 or CD8 phenotype of responding clones. TCRdb reworked the public reads: Q25 trimming with fastp, MiXCR clone assembly, productive beta chains retained. Rows merge per CDR3 protein into single entries with the most common DNA and genes. It is TCRdb's table, rather than the study itself, that gives the V and J calls and clone size. Present in this sample are approximately 560,000 distinct CDR3 sequences, roughly 17% of which were seen just once. The ten largest clones take up approximately 8.1% of the sample.

Ficoll-Paque density gradient centrifugation was the method used to isolate PBMCs. This clonotype turned up a few times. Its recognized antigen is unknown. There are no base qualities to consult, and no much larger clone falls within one base. Overall study outcomes, separate from this receptor: Whether the second-wave clones peaking on day 37 were SARS-CoV-2 specific was not confirmed. Some responding clones were detected in pre-infection memory, suggesting pre-existing cross-reactive memory T cells joined the SARS-CoV-2 response. From day 15 to 85, contracting clones showed balanced CD4/CD8 phenotypes, whereas a second wave of clones that expanded from day 15 to 37 leaned towards CD4+. The study included only a couple of mild cases, and larger cohorts that include severe cases with pre-infection samples were judged to be necessary. Contracting CD4+ clones appeared mostly in the CM and EM memory subsets, whereas CD8+ clones were enriched in EMRA.

Its CDR3 holds 13 amino acids, cysteine through phenylalanine. Left in the record is the CDR3 DNA by itself, 39 bases read in frame from the first base. Sequences KGHDR (CDR1) and SFDVKD (CDR2) are obtained from the germline V gene. V and J lose 4 bases and 7 bases, and a span of 10 bases separates them. Sequences were obtained from PBMCs or a T cell subset sorted from them (not recorded which). This sequence was found in an adult woman who had mild COVID-19 (a few samples of this study predate the infection). The sample titles of this study are shuffled in the database, so cell type and time point are left out; the donor was told from shared clones. The V and J genes are TRBV24-1 and TRBJ1-5, with TRBD1 as a weak D call on 6 bases. CDR3 sequence: CATSDRGWQPQHF. The nucleotides read TGTGCCACCAGTGACAGGGGTTGGCAGCCCCAGCATTTT.